The 11 T cell receptor beta chains given below trace back to one sample, sequenced in a study of shared clonotypes between healthy human individuals. The protocol was immunoSEQ multiplex PCR, while the TCRdb copy is restricted to in-frame clones and leaves out a portion. Here the sample spans approximately 1.5 million clones, about 98% being singletons. Sequenced sample: naive CD4+ T cells sorted from blood. Subset defined: CD45RA+ positively selected. These receptors came from a man in his thirties or forties in good health.

The CDR3: CASSRGYNEQFF. The CDR3 DNA sequence: TGCGCCAGCAGTCGGGGTTACAATGAGCAGTTCTTC. The V gene is TRBV10-1, the J gene TRBJ2-1; perhaps TRBD2 as D (5 bases). Germline loops: CDR1 WNHNN, CDR2 SYGVQD (reference sequence). The V end lost 5 bases, the J end lost 4 bases, and 6 bases lay between the germline ends. The CDR3 loop spans 12 amino acids.

The gene calls are TRBV4-3 and TRBJ2-4; D remains ambiguous. V lost 8 bases and J 7 bases, leaving 12 bases between the germline ends. Germline V gene lookup returns CDR1 LGHNA and CDR2 YSLEER. The CDR3 spans 12 residues. CDR3 bases: TGCGCCAGCTCAAGTGTATTGAACATTCAGTACTTC. Translating it yields CASSSVLNIQYF.

This clone was counted a few times. This rearrangement joins TRBV5-1 to TRBJ2-5; 9 bases line up with TRBD1. The CDR3 is made up of 15 amino acids. With V trimmed by 0 bases and J by 5 bases, 5 bases remained unmatched. Germline V lookup: CDR1 SGHRS, CDR2 YFSETQ. CDR3 sequence reads: CASSLGTGVVETQYF. CDR3 sequence (DNA): TGCGCCAGCAGCTTGGGGACAGGGGTTGTCGAGACCCAGTACTTC. Complete variable domain (other parts from reference TRBV5-1 and TRBJ2-5): KAGVTQTPRYLIKTRGQQVTLSCSPISGHRSVSWYQQTPGQGLQFLFEYFSETQRNKGNFPGRFSGRQFSNSRSEMNVSTLELGDSALYLCASSLGTGVVETQYFGPGTRLLVL.

The CDR3: CASSLVGWDTGELFF. The CDR3 DNA reads TGTGCCAGCAGTTTAGTAGGGTGGGACACCGGGGAGCTGTTTTTT. The chain recombines TRBV27 with TRBJ2-2, with unresolved D. V gave up 2 bases and J gave up 3 bases, with 10 bases separating them. CDR3 length: 15 amino acids. Germline CDR1 MNHEY, CDR2 SMNVEV (reference sequence).

This chain uses TRBV9 with TRBJ1-1, with TRBD1 as a possible D gene (5 bases). The CDR3 is 15 residues long. The germline V gene has CDR1 SGDLS and CDR2 YYNGEE. The V and J ends lost 0 bases and 1 base respectively, with 10 bases between them. DNA for the CDR3: TGTGCCAGCAGCGTAGAAGACAGAACGAACACTGAAGCTTTCTTT. Translation gives CASSVEDRTNTEAFF. Drawing the rest from reference TRBV9 and TRBJ1-1, the complete variable domain is DSGVTQTPKHLITATGQRVTLRCSPRSGDLSVYWYQQSLDQGLQFLIQYYNGEERAKGNILERFSAQQFPDLHSELNLSSLELGDSALYFCASSVEDRTNTEAFFGQGTRLTVV.

The J gene is TRBJ2-2, the V gene TRBV5-4; a weak D match, TRBD2 (6 bases). The CDR3 consists of 13 residues. The germline CDR1 and CDR2 sequences are SGHNT and YYREEE (reference sequence). The V and J ends lost 4 bases and 6 bases respectively, with 10 bases between them. The CDR3 DNA reads TGTGCCAGCAGCCCTCTAGCGCCCGGGGAGCTGTTTTTT. This sequence encodes CASSPLAPGELFF.

The chain has TRBV7-9 and TRBJ2-7; D possibly corresponds to TRBD1 (5 bases). V shed 10 bases and J shed 3 bases, with 22 bases lying between them. This CDR3 region has 15 residues. Germline loops: CDR1 SEHNR, CDR2 FQNEAQ (reference sequence). The CDR3 region is CATGMDKTALYEQYF. CDR3 DNA sequence: TGTGCCACCGGCATGGACAAGACTGCCCTCTACGAGCAGTACTTC. The full variable domain, in which reference TRBV7-9 and TRBJ2-7 provide the parts outside the CDR3, is DTGVSQNPRHKITKRGQNVTFRCDPISEHNRLYWYRQTLGQGPEFLTYFQNEAQLEKSRLLSDRFSAERPKGSFSTLEIQRTEQGDSAMYLCATGMDKTALYEQYFGPGTRLTVT.

This clone occurred once. The chain links TRBV27 to TRBJ2-3; 7 nucleotides agree with TRBD2. The CDR3 length is 13 residues. In germline, CDR1 is MNHEY, CDR2 SMNVEV (reference sequence). The ends lost 3 bases at V and 10 bases at J; junction bases unmatched: 7. The CDR3 DNA sequence: TGTGCCAGCAGTTTCAGGACTAGTCCCTCGCAGTATTTT. This sequence encodes CASSFRTSPSQYF.

The J gene is TRBJ1-1, the V gene TRBV2; D is possibly TRBD1 (6 bases). This CDR3 region has 15 residues. From germline, CDR1 is SNHLY and CDR2 FYNNEI. V lost 4 bases and J lost 3, with 15 bases in between. The CDR3 coding sequence is TGTGCCAGCAGTGTAGTTGGGGGGGCGGACACTGAAGCTTTCTTT. This translates into CASSVVGGADTEAFF. Variable domain in full (rest from reference TRBV2 and TRBJ1-1): EPEVTQTPSHQVTQMGQEVILRCVPISNHLYFYWYRQILGQKVEFLVSFYNNEISEKSEIFDDQFSVERPDGSNFTLKIRSTKLEDSAMYFCASSVVGGADTEAFFGQGTRLTVV.

The chain uses TRBV18 and TRBJ2-7; no reliable D call. Trimming left V 3 bases short and J 6 bases short, with 12 bases between. CDR3 size: 13 residues. The germline V gene encodes CDR1 KGHSH and CDR2 LQKENI. CDR3 residues: CASSPMLVGEQYF. In DNA form, the CDR3 reads TGTGCCAGCTCACCCATGTTAGTGGGCGAGCAGTACTTC.

Note on this clone: Other DNA variants within this sample encode the same CDR3. The chain recombines TRBV5-1 with TRBJ2-1; D gene uncertain. The CDR3 spans 15 residues. V was pared by 0 bases and J by 4 bases, with 11 bases between. CDR1 and CDR2 (germline): SGHRS, YFSETQ. The CDR3 here is CASSLASGRYNEQFF. Here the CDR3 DNA reads TGCGCCAGCAGCTTGGCGTCCGGACGATACAATGAGCAGTTCTTC.